Shown below are 7 T cell receptor beta chains from a single sample sequenced in a study of blood T cells in healthy people across ages. The use of a sample-barcoded 5' primer and a J-beta primer mix characterized a second PCR of roughly 6 to 12 cycles. TCRdb re-analysed the 5' RACE reads in MiXCR, keeping a single row per CDR3 protein. The sample has around 1,100,000 distinct CDR3 sequences; under 40% are singletons. Sequenced: blood. All receptors derive from a man aged 18 to 30 in good health.

This sequence joins TRBV21-1 and TRBJ2-7; the D segment call TRBD2 is taken from the table without a DNA check. TRBV21-1 has pseudogene status. The CDR3 totals 20 residues. CDR3 bases: TGTGCCAGCAGCGATATTATACTAGCGGGGGGGCCAATTATCTACAATGAGCAGTACTTC. This codes for CASSDIILAGGPIIYNEQYF.

The rearrangement links TRBV6-2 or TRBV6-3 to TRBJ2-2; D is ambiguous. V gave up 5 bases and J gave up 3 bases, with 7 bases separating them. The germline gives CDR1 MNHEY, CDR2 SVGEGT. This CDR3 contains 13 residues. CDR3 DNA: TGTGCCAGCAGTGGCAGCTACACCGGGGAGCTGTTTTTT. Amino acids: CASSGSYTGELFF.

This clonotype came up a few times. This rearrangement joins TRBV9 to TRBJ2-2, with D possibly being TRBD1 (6 bases). Per germline, CDR1 SGDLS and CDR2 YYNGEE. The CDR3 totals 14 residues. V was shortened by 6 bases and J by 6 bases, with 15 bases between the two germline ends. In nucleotides, the CDR3 is TGTGCCAGCAACCACGGGGCAGGGGCCGGGGAGCTGTTTTTT. Amino acids: CASNHGAGAGELFF.

There are many counts of this clonotype. The rearrangement links TRBV5-1 to TRBJ2-7; D is unclear. Trimming removed 1 base from V and 6 bases from J, with 17 bases in between. The CDR3 length is 15 residues. Germline V gene data show CDR1 as SGHRS and CDR2 as YFSETQ. The CDR3 is CASSLSTASGSEQYF. The CDR3, as DNA: TGCGCCAGCAGCTTGTCAACGGCTTCGGGCAGCGAGCAGTACTTC.

This clonotype has only a few counts. The rearrangement links TRBV5-1 to TRBJ1-2, with 8 positions matching TRBD1. CDR1 SGHRS and CDR2 YFSETQ come from the germline V gene. The V gene end was trimmed by 4 bases and the J gene end by 1 base; junction bases not matched to a gene: 6. The CDR3 is 15 residues long. This CDR3 is CASSPQQGVNYGYTF. CDR3 sequence (DNA): TGCGCCAGCAGCCCTCAACAGGGGGTTAACTATGGCTACACCTTC.

This clonotype has only a few counts. This chain connects TRBV5-1 to TRBJ2-1, with 8 bases lining up with TRBD1. The V segment lost 4 bases and the J segment 7 bases; nucleotides outside the gene matches: 16. The CDR3 sequence is 17 residues long. Germline CDR1 and CDR2: SGHRS and YFSETQ. The CDR3 DNA follows: TGCGCCAGCAGCCGCGGCCGACAGGGGACTTCTATTAATGAGCAGTTCTTC. Its translation: CASSRGRQGTSINEQFF.

V usage is TRBV2 and J usage is TRBJ1-1; tentatively, D is TRBD1 (6 bases). Trimming left V 7 bases short and J 4 bases short, with 16 bases between. The CDR3 is 14 residues long. In germline, CDR1 is SNHLY, CDR2 FYNNEI. DNA for the CDR3: TGTGCCAGCATCCTCACAGGGCTGGGCACTGAAGCTTTCTTT. Translation: CASILTGLGTEAFF.